This T cell receptor beta chain was recovered during a study of T cells in Graves' hyperthyroidism and ophthalmopathy. The CDR3 is 14 residues long. Trimming took 3 bases from V and 1 from J, leaving 9 bases between them. Germline CDR1 is MNHNS and CDR2 is SASEGT. Amplification of TCR beta CDR3 regions used RNA as the template. Using the HTBI primer set, a first-round RT-PCR was run on the TCR CDR3. TCRdb called the multiplex PCR reads again in MiXCR, with one record for every CDR3 protein. The sample has about 380,000 distinct CDR3 sequences, 14% seen once. This clonotype was recorded many times. The sequencing sample was made of blood. The chain combines TRBV6-1 with TRBJ1-1; D is perhaps TRBD1 (6 bases). The sequence was obtained from a woman aged 25 to 39 with Graves' ophthalmopathy. CDR3 in amino acids: CASSEGHENTEAFF. The CDR3 bases are TGTGCCAGCAGTGAGGGACACGAGAACACTGAAGCTTTCTTT.